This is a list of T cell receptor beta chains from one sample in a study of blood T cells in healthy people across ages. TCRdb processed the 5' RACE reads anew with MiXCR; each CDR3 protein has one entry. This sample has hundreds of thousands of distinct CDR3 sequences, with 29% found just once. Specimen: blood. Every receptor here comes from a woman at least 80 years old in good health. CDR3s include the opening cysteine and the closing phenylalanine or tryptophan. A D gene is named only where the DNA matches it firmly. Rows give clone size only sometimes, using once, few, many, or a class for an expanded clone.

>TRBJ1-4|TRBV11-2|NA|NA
TGTGCCAGCAGCGCAACAGTCTCGGGGGAAAAACTGTTTTTT
CASSATVSGEKLFF
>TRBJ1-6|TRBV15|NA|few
TGTGCCACCGCGTCGGTACAGAGCTCACCCCTCCACTTT
CATASVQSSPLHF
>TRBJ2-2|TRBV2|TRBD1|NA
TGTGCCAGCAGGGGACAGGGGCGATACACCGGGGAGCGGTTTTTT
CASRGQGRYTGERFF
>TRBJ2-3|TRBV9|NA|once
TGTGCCAGCAGCGTAGTCGGTGAGGGGCTCAGGAGTACAGATACGCAGTATTTT
CASSVVGEGLRSTDTQYF
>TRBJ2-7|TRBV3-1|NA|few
TGTGCCAGCAGCCAAGTCCCGACAGAGAGCTACGAGCAGTACTTC
CASSQVPTESYEQYF
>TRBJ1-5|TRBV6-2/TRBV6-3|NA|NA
TGTGCCAGCAGTTACACATCCGGGACGATTAGCAATCAGCCCCAGCATTTT
CASSYTSGTISNQPQHF
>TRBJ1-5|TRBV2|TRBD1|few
TGTGCCAGCAGTGGGAACAGGGGAGCCGGGGATCAGCCCCAGCATTTT
CASSGNRGAGDQPQHF
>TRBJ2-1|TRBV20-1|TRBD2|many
TGCAGTGCTAGAGTGAATAGCGGGGGGGTTTACAATGAGCAGTTCTTC
CSARVNSGGVYNEQFF
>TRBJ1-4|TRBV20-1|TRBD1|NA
TGCAGTGCTAGAGGGGACAGGGCAAATTTTGAAAAACGGTTTTTT
CSARGDRANFEKRFF
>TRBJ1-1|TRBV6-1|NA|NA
TGTGCCAGCAGTGAATCAAGGGGGTTTGAAGCTTTCTTT
CASSESRGFEAFF
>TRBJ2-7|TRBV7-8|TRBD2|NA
TGTGCCAGCAGCTCGAGTAGCGGGAGTAGGGACAATGAGCAGTACTTC
CASSSSSGSRDNEQYF